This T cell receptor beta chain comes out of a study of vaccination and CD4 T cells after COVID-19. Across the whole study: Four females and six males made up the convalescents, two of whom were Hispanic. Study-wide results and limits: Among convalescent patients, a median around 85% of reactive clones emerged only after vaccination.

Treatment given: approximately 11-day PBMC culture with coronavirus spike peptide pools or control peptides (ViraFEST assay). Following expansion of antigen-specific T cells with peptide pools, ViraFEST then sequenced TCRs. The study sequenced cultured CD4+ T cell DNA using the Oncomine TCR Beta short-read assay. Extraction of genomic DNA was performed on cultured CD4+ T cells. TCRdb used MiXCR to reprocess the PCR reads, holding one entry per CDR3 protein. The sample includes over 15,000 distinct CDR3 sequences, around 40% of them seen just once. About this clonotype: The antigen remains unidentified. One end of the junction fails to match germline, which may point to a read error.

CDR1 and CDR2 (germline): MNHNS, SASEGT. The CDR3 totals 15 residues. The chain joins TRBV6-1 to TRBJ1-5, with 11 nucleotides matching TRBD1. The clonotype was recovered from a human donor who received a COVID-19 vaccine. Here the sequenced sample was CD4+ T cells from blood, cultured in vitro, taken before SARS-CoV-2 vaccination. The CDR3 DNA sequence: TGTGCCAGCGGGACAGGGGGTAGGGGCAATCAGTCCCAGCATTTT. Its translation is CASGTGGRGNQSQHF.